This T cell receptor beta chain was captured by sequencing in a study of T-cell reconstitution after alpha-beta-depleted transplantation in children (dated by TCRdb to about 2016). Turning to the overall study: Using TCR repertoire profiling, the study followed T-cell immune reconstitution in a quantitative way in children after TCRalphabeta/CD19-depleted allogeneic hematopoietic cell transplantation. Overall results and qualifications from the work: Apparently early alphabetaT-cell count recovery about two months after transplant reportedly relied on only several hundred rapidly expanded clones derived from non-depleted graft cells. In some patients, the high TCRbeta diversity seen at day 60 was put down to recipient T cells and intrathymic progenitors that had survived conditioning. Hyperexpanded clone frequencies declined over subsequent months; after one year, T-cell counts and TCRbeta diversity were mostly attributed to newly produced T cells.

Receptor amplification or capture employed PCR. Sequencing relied on an Illumina HiSeq 2500. Molecular barcoding was employed in the preparation of TCR libraries, with unique molecular identifiers being used to normalize TCRbeta repertoire quantification. In TCRdb, the public reads were trimmed at Q25 with fastp and aligned with MiXCR, with productive beta chains retained. Rows with one shared CDR3 protein collapse into an entry with the most common genes and DNA. This sample lists some 350,000 distinct CDR3 sequences; 15% to 20% were detected once. Jointly, the top ten make up around two fifths of the sample. The germline V gene encodes CDR1 ENHRY and CDR2 SYGVKD. V ends up 6 bases short and J 9 bases short, with an unmatched junction base count of 10. Including cysteine and phenylalanine, the CDR3 has 15 amino acids. The DNA shown is the 45-base CDR3, in frame from base 1. Of note for this clonotype: No antigen is known for it. Per-base qualities were not stored, and no clone one base away is much larger.

The meaning of the sample's treatment or condition label: allogeneic hematopoietic cell transplantation with graft depleted of TCRalphabeta T cells and CD19 B cells. The children who served as transplant recipients had been given grafts of TCRalphabeta/CD19-depleted allogeneic hematopoietic cells. This clonotype originated in a male patient between 2 and 10 years old who had a stem cell transplant for acute lymphoblastic leukemia, so the T cells may come from the graft donor. The specimen comprised PBMCs, mostly from graft donor cells, sampled 360 days after TCRalphabeta/CD19-depleted stem cell transplant. The chain was built from TRBV10-3 and TRBJ2-1; TRBD2 matches 11 bases in the middle. The DNA sequence is as follows: TGTGCCATCAGCCCACGACTAGCGGGATATGTTGAGCAGTTCTTC. Its protein is CAISPRLAGYVEQFF.